These 30 T cell receptor beta chains were sequenced from one sample in a study of blood T cell repertoires in COVID-19. Produced via immunoSEQ multiplex PCR; TCRdb's table is partial and in-frame only. The table shows some 240,000 clones, with about 90% occurring only once. The sample comprised peripheral blood. These TCRs come from a woman aged 55-69 years with COVID-19, enrolled during active disease.

The chain has TRBV7-3 and TRBJ2-1, with 8 bases fitting TRBD1. Germline V gene lookup returns CDR1 SGHTA and CDR2 FQGTGA. CDR3 length: 14 amino acids. V lost 5 bases and J lost 10; bases outside the gene matches: 10. DNA for the CDR3: TGTGCCAGCAGCGCAAGACAGGGGCCTGGCGAGCAGTTCTTC. Residues: CASSARQGPGEQFF.

This chain uses TRBV30 with TRBJ2-4, with D perhaps TRBD1 (6 bases). The CDR3 has 15 residues. V was cut by 1 base and J by 3 bases, with 13 bases left in between. Germline lookup yields CDR1 GTSNPN and CDR2 SVGIG (reference sequence). CDR3 bases: TGTGCCTGGAGTGACACAGGGATAGTCAAAAACATTCAGTACTTC. Amino acid sequence: CAWSDTGIVKNIQYF.

V and J are TRBV2 and TRBJ2-4, with 9 bases that match TRBD1. The germline V gene encodes CDR1 SNHLY and CDR2 FYNNEI. The CDR3 covers 15 residues. The V gene end was trimmed by 6 bases and the J gene end by 3 bases; junction bases not matched to a gene: 6. In DNA, the CDR3 is TGTGCCAGCAGACCTACAGGGGGCGGCAAAAACATTCAGTACTTC. This sequence encodes CASRPTGGGKNIQYF.

The V gene is TRBV6-2 or TRBV6-3, the J gene TRBJ1-2; D is unclear. V was cut by 2 bases and J by 7 bases, with 11 bases left in between. Germline assignment: CDR1 MNHEY and CDR2 SVGEGT. This CDR3 has 13 residues. This CDR3 reads CASSYTPEGGYTF. For the CDR3, the DNA is TGTGCCAGCAGTTACACACCAGAGGGTGGCTACACCTTC.

The chain has TRBV11-2 and TRBJ2-7; maybe TRBD2 (6 bases). This CDR3 comprises 14 residues. Germline CDR1 SGHAT, CDR2 FQNNGV. Trimming left V 4 bases short and J 5 bases short, with 15 bases between. The CDR3 spells CASSSGPGGDEQYF. CDR3 bases: TGTGCCAGCAGCTCGGGACCGGGCGGGGACGAGCAGTACTTC.

This chain joins TRBV9 and TRBJ1-2; a possible D gene is TRBD1 (6 bases). V was cut by 0 bases and J by 0 bases, with 21 bases left in between. Germline V gives CDR1 SGDLS, CDR2 YYNGEE. The CDR3 is 19 residues long. The CDR3 nucleotides are TGTGCCAGCAGCGTAGTTCCGGCCAGGGGCTCCTCTACTAACTATGGCTACACCTTC. Protein: CASSVVPARGSSTNYGYTF.

This clone was seen just once. The rearrangement links TRBV9 to TRBJ1-1; D is uncertain. The CDR3 contains 14 residues. Germline assignment: CDR1 SGDLS and CDR2 YYNGEE. V was pared by 4 bases and J by 5 bases, with 15 bases between. CDR3 coding DNA: TGTGCCAGCAGCCCCCGGACGGGAGGGACTGAAGCTTTCTTT. Encoded protein: CASSPRTGGTEAFF. The full variable domain, in which reference TRBV9 and TRBJ1-1 provide the parts outside the CDR3, is DSGVTQTPKHLITATGQRVTLRCSPRSGDLSVYWYQQSLDQGLQFLIQYYNGEERAKGNILERFSAQQFPDLHSELNLSSLELGDSALYFCASSPRTGGTEAFFGQGTRLTVV.

This clone was counted a single time. The chain recombines TRBV19 with TRBJ2-7; D gene unclear. V lost 10 bases and J 4 bases, leaving 11 bases between the germline ends. CDR1 LNHDA and CDR2 SQIVND come from the germline V gene (reference sequence). The CDR3 runs to 11 residues. The CDR3 loop is CAISDGYEQYF. CDR3 DNA: TGTGCCATCTCCGACGGGTACGAGCAGTACTTC.

The chain couples TRBV27 to TRBJ2-3; D perhaps matches TRBD2 (6 bases). V was clipped by 4 bases and J by 4 bases, with 9 bases between them. CDR1 is MNHEY and CDR2 is SMNVEV in the germline V gene (reference sequence). There are 13 residues in the CDR3. This CDR3 is CASSYRRADTQYF. The CDR3 DNA sequence: TGTGCCAGCAGTTACCGGAGGGCAGATACGCAGTATTTT.

The rearrangement links TRBV27 to TRBJ1-4, with D unresolved. Germline V gives CDR1 MNHEY, CDR2 SMNVEV (reference sequence). This CDR3 is built from 14 residues. V shed 3 bases and J shed 4 bases, with 9 bases lying between them. Here the CDR3 reads CASSLWQDNEKLFF. The CDR3 nucleotides read TGTGCCAGCAGTTTGTGGCAGGATAATGAAAAACTGTTTTTT.

V gene TRBV18 combines with J gene TRBJ1-4; 9 positions agree with TRBD1. CDR3 length: 17 residues. The J segment lost 5 bases and the V segment lost 6 bases, leaving 13 bases of the junction unmatched. CDR1 KGHSH and CDR2 LQKENI come from the germline V gene. CDR3: CASSLATPGTGNEKLFF. CDR3 in DNA: TGTGCCAGCTCCCTCGCTACCCCCGGGACAGGGAATGAAAAACTGTTTTTT.

The V gene is TRBV9, the J gene TRBJ1-2; 11 nucleotides agree with TRBD1. The CDR3 covers 15 residues. Germline values: CDR1 SGDLS, CDR2 YYNGEE. V shed 3 bases, J shed 1 base, and the junction held 2 bases outside the gene matches. CDR3: CASSDGTGGNYGYTF. The CDR3 DNA follows: TGTGCCAGCAGCGACGGGACAGGGGGTAACTATGGCTACACCTTC.

This chain joins TRBV7-2 and TRBJ1-5; a weak D match, TRBD1 (5 bases). Germline CDR1 and CDR2: SGHTA and FQGNSA. Trimming took off 5 bases at V and 9 bases at J, with 20 bases between the two ends. The CDR3 consists of 15 residues. The CDR3 nucleotides are TGTGCCAGCAGCCGCAGGGAAGGGGTGAGCGCGCCCCAGCATTTT. Translated: CASSRREGVSAPQHF.

CDR3 DNA: TGTGCCAGCAGTTGGAGGTCGACAGGACCGCTGCTCCAGTACTTC. Its translation is CASSWRSTGPLLQYF. The J gene is TRBJ2-5, the V gene TRBV27; perhaps TRBD1 as D (6 bases). The length of the CDR3 is 15 residues. Germline loops: CDR1 MNHEY, CDR2 SMNVEV (reference sequence). The V and J ends lost 4 bases and 10 bases respectively, with 22 bases between them.

The rearrangement links TRBV6-1 to TRBJ2-3; 7 bases are shared with TRBD1. The CDR3 consists of 17 residues. V shed 4 bases, J shed 0 bases, and the junction held 10 bases outside the gene matches. The V gene's germline CDR1 is MNHNS and CDR2 SASEGT. The DNA for the CDR3 is TGTGCCAGCAGTGGCCGGGACAGACGACGGAGCACAGATACGCAGTATTTT. It translates to CASSGRDRRRSTDTQYF.

This chain links TRBV11-2 with TRBJ2-3; 7 bases map to TRBD2. This CDR3 is 15 amino acids long. V lost 5 bases to trimming and J lost 1 base; unmatched junction nucleotides: 6. The germline CDR1 and CDR2 sequences are SGHAT and FQNNGV. For the CDR3, the DNA is TGTGCCAGCAGCGACGGGGGGACTCGCACAGATACGCAGTATTTT. Protein product: CASSDGGTRTDTQYF.

The chain couples TRBV6-5 to TRBJ1-5; D remains ambiguous. V was trimmed by 5 bases and J by 5 bases, leaving 13 bases between them. The CDR3 has 14 amino acids. Germline CDR1 is MNHEY and CDR2 is SVGAGI. In DNA form, the CDR3 reads TGTGCCAGCAGTCGCTCCCCACTTTATCAGCCCCAGCATTTT. It specifies CASSRSPLYQPQHF.

The rearrangement joins TRBV19 to TRBJ2-2; TRBD1 matches 8 bases. The CDR3 consists of 15 residues. CDR1 and CDR2 (germline): LNHDA, SQIVND (reference sequence). Trimming removed 7 bases from V and 1 base from J; junction bases left unmatched: 5. The CDR3 loop is CASTTGTGNTGELFF. CDR3 nucleotide sequence: TGTGCCAGTACAACCGGGACAGGGAACACCGGGGAGCTGTTTTTT.

The chain carries TRBV24-1 and TRBJ2-1, with a possible D match to TRBD1 (6 bases). The CDR3 sequence is 16 residues long. Trimming removed 6 bases from V and 8 bases from J, with 22 bases in between. CDR1 and CDR2 (germline): KGHDR, SFDVKD. CDR3 region: CATSLGGMGLLDEQFF. The DNA of the CDR3 is TGTGCCACCAGTTTAGGGGGTATGGGTTTGCTCGATGAGCAGTTCTTC.

The chain links TRBV10-3 to TRBJ1-1; D gene ambiguous. Germline assignment: CDR1 ENHRY and CDR2 SYGVKD. This CDR3 is 16 amino acids long. V lost 0 bases and J lost 0, with 11 bases in between. CDR3 protein: CAISESRNTLNTEAFF. In nucleotides, the CDR3 is TGTGCCATCAGTGAGTCGAGGAACACCTTGAACACTGAAGCTTTCTTT.

The rearrangement links TRBV6-5 to TRBJ2-4, with D possibly matching TRBD2 (6 bases). This CDR3 spans 14 amino acids. Between the trimmed V and J ends, which lost 0 bases and 8 bases, there was a span of 11 bases. CDR1 MNHEY and CDR2 SVGAGI come from the germline V gene. CDR3 protein: CASSYSDRRDIQYF. The CDR3 nucleotides read TGTGCCAGCAGTTACTCCGACCGGAGGGACATTCAGTACTTC.

V usage is TRBV5-6 and J usage is TRBJ2-3; 8 bases match TRBD2. This CDR3 has 16 amino acids. Germline V gene data show CDR1 as SGHDT and CDR2 as YYEEEE. With 0 bases clipped from V and 0 bases from J, the junction kept 3 bases outside the gene matches. As DNA, the CDR3 is TGTGCCAGCAGCTTGGGGGGCGGGGGGAGCACAGATACGCAGTATTTT. Protein: CASSLGGGGSTDTQYF.

The chain links TRBV19 to TRBJ1-4, with 7 nucleotides matching TRBD1. CDR3 length: 15 residues. Germline V gene sequence: CDR1 LNHDA, CDR2 SQIVND (reference sequence). Trimming at V came to 6 bases and at J to 4 bases, leaving 8 bases not matched to a gene. CDR3 coding DNA: TGTGCCAGTAGCGTAACAGGGACAGTTAATGAAAAACTGTTTTTT. Protein: CASSVTGTVNEKLFF.

This clone has only one observation. The genes are TRBV19 and TRBJ1-4, with 7 bases that match TRBD1. The junction had 8 bases not matched to a gene; V was cut back by 5 bases and J by 5 bases. The CDR3 sequence is 15 residues long. From germline, CDR1 is LNHDA and CDR2 SQIVND (reference sequence). The CDR3 loop is CASSSRQGANEKLFF. CDR3 in DNA: TGTGCCAGTAGTTCAAGACAGGGTGCGAATGAAAAACTGTTTTTT.

The CDR3 region has the DNA TGTGCCAGCAGCCAAGGTGGAGGTCAAGAGACCCAGTACTTC. This encodes CASSQGGGQETQYF. This rearrangement joins TRBV4-2 to TRBJ2-5; D is possibly TRBD2 (5 bases). This CDR3 is built from 14 residues. The V gene's germline CDR1 is LGHNA and CDR2 YNFKEQ. The V gene lost 1 base and the J gene lost 2 bases, with 8 bases spanning the gap.

This clone has just one count. V usage is TRBV11-3 and J usage is TRBJ2-2; a weak D match, TRBD1 (5 bases). Between the trimmed V and J ends, which lost 0 bases and 5 bases, there was a span of 13 bases. CDR3 length: 16 residues. Germline V lookup: CDR1 SGHNT, CDR2 YENEEA. The CDR3 DNA sequence: TGTGCCAGCAGCTTAGACTACAGGAAGGAAACCGGGGAGCTGTTTTTT. Translated: CASSLDYRKETGELFF.

The V call is TRBV5-1, the J call TRBJ2-2, with 8 bases aligning to TRBD2. V lost 2 bases to trimming and J lost 0 bases; unmatched junction nucleotides: 6. The CDR3 covers 17 residues. Germline CDR1 is SGHRS and CDR2 is YFSETQ. The CDR3 protein is CASSFRRGEPNTGELFF. The CDR3 DNA reads TGCGCCAGCAGCTTTAGGCGGGGGGAACCGAACACCGGGGAGCTGTTTTTT.

V is TRBV4-1 and J is TRBJ1-5; D unclear. CDR1 and CDR2 (germline): MGHRA, YSYEKL. V lost 4 bases and J 2 bases, leaving 12 bases between the germline ends. The CDR3 is made up of 15 amino acids. CDR3 region: CASSLLPTGNQPQHF. CDR3 sequence (DNA): TGCGCCAGCAGCCTACTGCCCACGGGCAATCAGCCCCAGCATTTT.

V usage is TRBV5-4 and J usage is TRBJ2-6; the match to TRBD1 covers 9 bases. The germline V gene has CDR1 SGHNT and CDR2 YYREEE (reference sequence). V lost 4 bases, J lost 1 base, and 6 bases stayed unmatched. The CDR3 is 17 amino acids. CDR3 protein: CASSAGTGTSGANVLTF. DNA of the CDR3: TGTGCCAGCAGCGCGGGGACAGGGACTTCTGGGGCCAACGTCCTGACTTTC. Full variable domain (missing parts from reference TRBV5-4 and TRBJ2-6): ETGVTQSPTHLIKTRGQQVTLRCSSQSGHNTVSWYQQALGQGPQFIFQYYREEENGRGNFPPRFSGLQFPNYSSELNVNALELDDSALYLCASSAGTGTSGANVLTFGAGSRLTVL.

This chain connects TRBV4-3 to TRBJ2-7; perhaps TRBD2 as D (7 bases). This CDR3 is 16 amino acids long. The V end was cut by 1 base, the J end by 4 bases, with 17 bases between. Germline CDR1 is LGHNA and CDR2 is YSLEER. The CDR3 coding sequence is TGCGCCAGCAGCCAAGGGTTCTGGGGGGGGCCTTACGAGCAGTACTTC. It encodes CASSQGFWGGPYEQYF.